This T cell receptor beta chain appears in the sequencing data of a study of T cell changes during pregnancy in multiple sclerosis. Profiled with immunoSEQ multiplex PCR; TCRdb holds only in-frame clones, not every one. The profile covers 25,000 to 35,000 clones, with 85% to 90% appearing a single time and 0.6% to 0.8% taken by the ten largest. The material sequenced was CD4+ T cells from peripheral blood mononuclear cells, taken in the first trimester of pregnancy. The source of this sequence is a female donor in good health, enrolled as a control in a pregnancy study.

Here the CDR3 reads CASSPSVGGNEQFF. The CDR3, as DNA: TGCGCCAGCAGTCCAAGCGTGGGGGGCAATGAGCAGTTCTTC. The chain combines TRBV5-1 with TRBJ2-1, with D possibly matching TRBD2 (6 bases). The CDR3 is made up of 14 amino acids. Germline CDR1 reads SGHRS; CDR2 reads YFSETQ. The V end lost 5 bases, the J end lost 6 bases, and 15 bases lay between the germline ends.